This T cell receptor (beta chain) was documented in a study of T cell responses to AZD1222 COVID-19 vaccine. Study details: Second-dose groups at about 4 or about 12 weeks were pooled. General study results and limits: White British donors predominated, females outnumbered males, and clonal diversity was possibly underestimated.

Comment on this clone: Its antigen is as yet unknown.

Germline assignment: CDR1 SGDLS and CDR2 YYNGEE. Trimming took 4 bases from V and 1 from J, leaving 12 bases between them. The CDR3 has 15 residues. Generated by immunoSEQ multiplex PCR, the TCRdb table keeps only in-frame clones and is missing some. This table has roughly 160,000 clones, 92% appearing once. The sequenced sample was peripheral blood, obtained on day 0 of AZD1222 vaccination. J is TRBJ2-1 and V is TRBV9; D call uncertain. This TCR derives from an adult in good health. This CDR3 reads CASSPAVWSYNEQFF. The DNA for the CDR3 is TGTGCCAGCAGCCCCGCAGTATGGTCCTACAATGAGCAGTTCTTC.